These T cell receptor beta chains were read from a single sample in a study of naive CD8 T cells in extremely preterm neonates. Clones were sequenced by immunoSEQ multiplex PCR, and TCRdb holds only the in-frame ones, with some missing. Here the sample spans 6,000 to 6,500 clones, nearly 99% being singletons. Material: naive CD8+ T cells from cord blood. The receptors were gathered from a newborn in good health. Each CDR3 is given with its conserved first and last residue.

V: TRBV7-9; J: TRBJ2-3; CDR3: CASSLVTGGTDTQYF
V: TRBV4-1; J: TRBJ2-3; CDR3: CASSQASGGASTDTQYF
V: TRBV28; J: TRBJ2-5; CDR3: CASTKRQGARETQYF
V: TRBV11-3; J: TRBJ2-7; CDR3: CASSGRGSSYEQYF
V: TRBV9; J: TRBJ1-5; CDR3: CASSVGEGQPQHF
V: TRBV28; J: TRBJ2-7; CDR3: CASTTTGGLEQYF
V: TRBV15; J: TRBJ2-1; CDR3: CATSRDKLAAYNEQFF
V: TRBV5-4; J: TRBJ2-3; CDR3: CASSLGTSGGDTQYF
V: TRBV4-1; J: TRBJ2-7; CDR3: CASSQTGGMAFYEQYF
V: TRBV9; J: TRBJ2-7; CDR3: CASSGDTYEQYF
V: TRBV6-6; J: TRBJ2-2; CDR3: CASSLLAGGPGELFF
V: TRBV2; J: -; CDR3: CASSEALYEQYF
V: TRBV27; J: TRBJ1-6; CDR3: CASRPGRPASPLHF
V: TRBV7-7; J: TRBJ2-5; CDR3: CASSASIGYQETQYF
V: TRBV4-1; J: TRBJ2-7; CDR3: CASSQMGQGSEQYF
V: TRBV4-1; J: TRBJ2-5; CDR3: CASSLSMGAGEQYF
V: TRBV15; J: TRBJ1-5; CDR3: CATSSWDSESNQPQHF
V: TRBV9; J: TRBJ1-2; CDR3: CASSAEERENYGYTF
V: TRBV25-1; J: TRBJ2-3; CDR3: CASSGPGGSTDTQYF
V: TRBV7-8; J: TRBJ2-2; CDR3: CASSPSRQGAKNTGELFF
V: TRBV27; J: TRBJ2-7; CDR3: CASRAGQGREQYF
V: TRBV9; J: TRBJ2-6; CDR3: CASSHNSGANVLTF
V: TRBV7-9; J: TRBJ2-2; CDR3: CASSLGRGGYTGELFF
V: TRBV4-1; J: TRBJ1-6; CDR3: CASSQTTNRHSPLHF
V: TRBV7-2; J: TRBJ2-7; CDR3: CASSLVSGGWDEQYF
V: TRBV4-1; J: TRBJ1-5; CDR3: CASSQEGQGTQPQHF
V: TRBV19; J: TRBJ1-2; CDR3: CASSIAGGAYGYTF
V: TRBV10-3; J: TRBJ2-3; CDR3: CAISESLGLAYSTDTQYF
V: TRBV9; J: TRBJ2-2; CDR3: CATGQGDGGELFF
V: TRBV21-1; J: TRBJ1-6; CDR3: CASSKVYRYNSPLHF
V: TRBV19; J: TRBJ1-5; CDR3: CASRRSDRANQPQHF
V: TRBV11-2; J: TRBJ2-2; CDR3: CASSPPGQGDTGELFF
V: TRBV15; J: TRBJ2-5; CDR3: CATSRDLRGETQYF
V: TRBV5-4; J: TRBJ2-1; CDR3: CASSPETSGGAHEQFF
V: TRBV6-1; J: TRBJ2-7; CDR3: CASSESFGAQGYEQCF
V: TRBV7-9; J: TRBJ2-7; CDR3: CASSSPGSPYEQYF
V: TRBV4-1; J: TRBJ2-7; CDR3: CASSPGLAGYEQYF
V: TRBV9; J: TRBJ2-7; CDR3: CASSVGGGTAYEQYF
V: TRBV19; J: TRBJ1-1; CDR3: CASSIVGTGETEAFF
V: TRBV19; J: TRBJ1-2; CDR3: CASSPWTGDHGYTF